These 17 T cell receptor beta chains share one sample of origin, sequenced in a study of blood T cell repertoires in COVID-19. Method: immunoSEQ multiplex PCR; TCRdb's copy keeps in-frame clones and lacks some. The data hold approximately 250,000 clones, with approximately 90% observed a single time. Sequences were obtained from PBMCs or T cells enriched from blood (not recorded which). Every receptor here comes from a man in his forties or fifties who had been exposed to COVID-19.

The V and J genes are TRBV19 and TRBJ1-2; D is perhaps TRBD1 (6 bases). Trimming pared 5 bases from V and 6 bases from J, leaving 16 bases between. The CDR3 consists of 14 residues. Germline lookup yields CDR1 LNHDA and CDR2 SQIVND (reference sequence). CDR3 DNA sequence: TGTGCCAGTAGTGTAACAGGGCCTGGTGATGGCTACACCTTC. It encodes CASSVTGPGDGYTF.

This sequence joins TRBV12-3 or TRBV12-4 and TRBJ1-3; D is possibly TRBD1 (6 bases). Between the trimmed V and J ends, which lost 7 bases and 6 bases, there was a span of 13 bases. The CDR3 contains 13 residues. CDR3 coding DNA: TGTGCCAGCACCATAACAGGGCCAAACACCATATATTTT. This sequence encodes CASTITGPNTIYF.

The rearrangement uses TRBV24-1 and TRBJ2-3, with 11 nucleotides matching TRBD1. J gave up 6 bases and V 3 bases, and 4 bases lay outside the gene matches. The CDR3 has 15 residues. CDR1 and CDR2 (germline): KGHDR, SFDVKD. This CDR3 reads CATSDRTGGEDTQYF. Here the CDR3 DNA reads TGTGCCACCAGTGATAGGACAGGGGGCGAGGATACGCAGTATTTT.

The V and J genes are TRBV7-9 and TRBJ1-1; 10 bases fit TRBD1. The germline CDR1 and CDR2 sequences are SEHNR and FQNEAQ (reference sequence). CDR3 length: 16 amino acids. V was pared by 4 bases and J by 0 bases, with 5 bases of the junction left unmatched. The CDR3, as DNA: TGTGCCAGCAGCTCTAGACAGGGGGCGATGAACACTGAAGCTTTCTTT. Amino acid sequence: CASSSRQGAMNTEAFF.

This rearrangement joins TRBV30 to TRBJ1-5, with 7 nucleotides matching TRBD1. Germline CDR1 GTSNPN, CDR2 SVGIG (reference sequence). V shed 2 bases, J shed 3 bases, and the junction held 4 bases outside the gene matches. The CDR3 is 14 amino acids. The CDR3 here is CAWSPGQYNQPQHF. In nucleotides, the CDR3 is TGTGCCTGGAGTCCGGGACAGTACAATCAGCCCCAGCATTTT.

This chain connects TRBV27 to TRBJ1-4; 7 nucleotides line up with TRBD1. Germline-derived CDR1 and CDR2 are MNHEY and SMNVEV (reference sequence). This CDR3 region has 16 residues. After removal of 6 bases from V and 2 bases from J, the junction contained 9 bases not matched to a gene. The CDR3 DNA is TGTGCCAGCAGATGGGGCAGGGGGAGGACTAATGAAAAACTGTTTTTT. Translation gives CASRWGRGRTNEKLFF.

The V gene is TRBV28, the J gene TRBJ2-7, with D perhaps matching TRBD2 (6 bases). This CDR3 has 15 amino acids. V lost 6 bases and J 5 bases, leaving 20 bases between the germline ends. CDR1 MDHEN and CDR2 SYDVKM come from the germline V gene. CDR3 nucleotide sequence: TGTGCCAGCAGAAACCACGGGAGTTGGAGTGACGAGCAGTACTTC. Its protein product is CASRNHGSWSDEQYF. Using reference TRBV28 and TRBJ2-7 for the parts outside the CDR3, the full variable domain is DVKVTQSSRYLVKRTGEKVFLECVQDMDHENMFWYRQDPGLGLRLIYFSYDVKMKEKGDIPEGYSVSREKKERFSLILESASTNQTSMYLCASRNHGSWSDEQYFGPGTRLTVT.

In this sample, this clone turned up once. The chain joins TRBV29-1 to TRBJ1-1, with 8 bases lining up with TRBD1. Trimming removed 5 bases from V and 3 bases from J; junction bases left unmatched: 5. The CDR3 loop spans 13 amino acids. Germline lookup yields CDR1 SQVTM and CDR2 ANQGSEA. DNA for the CDR3: TGCAGCGTTAGCGACAGGGGTGACACTGAAGCTTTCTTT. Amino acids: CSVSDRGDTEAFF.

The CDR3 region has the DNA TGTGCCAGCAGTTACTCTGCCGGGACAGCCCACGAGCAGTACTTC. The encoded protein is CASSYSAGTAHEQYF. The chain couples TRBV6-2 or TRBV6-3 to TRBJ2-7, with TRBD1 matching 7 bases. The V gene's germline CDR1 is MNHEY and CDR2 SVGEGT. The V gene end was trimmed by 0 bases and the J gene end by 5 bases; junction bases not matched to a gene: 7. The CDR3 has 15 residues.

The chain carries TRBV25-1 and TRBJ1-2; 10 bases agree with TRBD1. CDR1 and CDR2 (germline): MGHDK, SYGVNS. The CDR3 is 14 residues long. The V and J ends lost 4 bases and 8 bases, in that order; junction bases with no gene match: 7. The DNA for the CDR3 is TGTGCCAGCAGTGGCGGACAGGGGGTGTGGGGCTACACCTTC. Protein: CASSGGQGVWGYTF.

This clone has a single count. The chain recombines TRBV7-2 with TRBJ2-5; 9 positions agree with TRBD1. The CDR3 runs 13 residues. Germline values: CDR1 SGHTA, CDR2 FQGNSA. V was clipped by 6 bases and J by 11 bases; unmatched bases: 10. Here the CDR3 reads CASSGGDRVSQYF. CDR3 nucleotide sequence: TGTGCCAGCAGTGGGGGGGACAGGGTTTCTCAGTACTTC.

V and J are TRBV6-5 and TRBJ1-5; D unclear. The V gene's germline CDR1 is MNHEY and CDR2 SVGAGI. The CDR3 consists of 13 residues. Trimming removed 5 bases at V and 6 bases at J, with 11 bases between. The CDR3 is CASSKGGFQPQHF. The CDR3 bases are TGTGCCAGCAGTAAGGGAGGGTTTCAGCCCCAGCATTTT.

This clone showed up just a few times. J is TRBJ2-7 and V is TRBV6-5; 10 nucleotides align to TRBD2. The germline V gene encodes CDR1 MNHEY and CDR2 SVGAGI. The V and J ends lost 6 bases and 3 bases, in that order; junction bases with no gene match: 8. This CDR3 comprises 15 residues. The CDR3 nucleotides read TGTGCCAGCAGCTCCGGACTAGCGGACGTCTACGAGCAGTACTTC. The encoded protein is CASSSGLADVYEQYF.

This rearrangement joins TRBV9 to TRBJ2-3; 12 bases map to TRBD2. V lost 0 bases, J lost 1 base, and 3 bases stayed unmatched. The CDR3 has 17 residues. CDR1 and CDR2 from the germline V gene are SGDLS and YYNGEE. CDR3 coding DNA: TGTGCCAGCAGCGTAGAGCCTAGCGGGAGGGGCACAGATACGCAGTATTTT. This encodes CASSVEPSGRGTDTQYF.

The chain is built from TRBV24-1 and TRBJ2-1; tentatively, D is TRBD1 (6 bases). The CDR3 loop spans 17 amino acids. The germline CDR1 and CDR2 sequences are KGHDR and SFDVKD. Trimming removed 3 bases from V and 7 bases from J, with 21 bases in between. The CDR3 protein is CATSDPGVNSRGNEQFF. As DNA, the CDR3 is TGTGCCACCAGTGATCCAGGGGTTAACTCTCGTGGGAATGAGCAGTTCTTC.

The chain has TRBV28 and TRBJ2-7; D not certain. Germline lookup yields CDR1 MDHEN and CDR2 SYDVKM. The V gene lost 7 bases and the J gene lost 0 bases, with 13 bases spanning the gap. The CDR3 spans 14 residues. The CDR3 coding sequence is TGTGCCAGCACCCAAATCCGTAGCTCCTACGAGCAGTACTTC. It is translated as CASTQIRSSYEQYF.

The V gene is TRBV28, the J gene TRBJ2-7; 8 positions match TRBD1. The CDR3 runs 16 residues. CDR1 MDHEN and CDR2 SYDVKM come from the germline V gene. J was trimmed by 6 bases and V by 4 bases; bases with no gene match: 14. The DNA for the CDR3 is TGTGCCAGCAGTTCGGTGGGGGTTGGGCAGGGGGCCGAGCAGTACTTC. The encoded protein is CASSSVGVGQGAEQYF. Full variable domain (outside the CDR3, taken from reference TRBV28 and TRBJ2-7): DVKVTQSSRYLVKRTGEKVFLECVQDMDHENMFWYRQDPGLGLRLIYFSYDVKMKEKGDIPEGYSVSREKKERFSLILESASTNQTSMYLCASSSVGVGQGAEQYFGPGTRLTVT.